The source of this T cell receptor (beta chain) is a study of cytomegalovirus exposure and HLA in healthy donors. PCR employed 60 Vbeta and 13 Jbeta primers. TCRdb's copy holds only in-frame clones and misses some; the assay was immunoSEQ multiplex PCR. The data show roughly 130,000 clones, about 81% seen once. A remark on this clone: Its matching antigen is unknown.

General observations from the study: The presence/absence work took it that sequencing depth was about the same across donors.

This CDR3 spans 12 amino acids. CDR1 is MGHDK, CDR2 SYGVNS, per germline. V was cut by 3 bases and J by 8 bases, with 8 bases left in between. The sample taken for sequencing was PBMCs. J is TRBJ2-4 and V is TRBV25-1, with TRBD2 as a possible D gene (6 bases). The source of this sequence is a woman in her thirties or forties in good health and CMV-seropositive. CDR3 DNA sequence: TGTGCCAGCAGTGACGGGGAGGACATTCAGTACTTC. It codes for CASSDGEDIQYF. Using reference TRBV25-1 and TRBJ2-4 for the parts outside the CDR3, the full variable domain is EADIYQTPRYLVIGTGKKITLECSQTMGHDKMYWYQQDPGMELHLIHYSYGVNSTEKGDLSSESTVSRIRTEHFPLTLESARPSHTSQYLCASSDGEDIQYFGAGTRLSVL.